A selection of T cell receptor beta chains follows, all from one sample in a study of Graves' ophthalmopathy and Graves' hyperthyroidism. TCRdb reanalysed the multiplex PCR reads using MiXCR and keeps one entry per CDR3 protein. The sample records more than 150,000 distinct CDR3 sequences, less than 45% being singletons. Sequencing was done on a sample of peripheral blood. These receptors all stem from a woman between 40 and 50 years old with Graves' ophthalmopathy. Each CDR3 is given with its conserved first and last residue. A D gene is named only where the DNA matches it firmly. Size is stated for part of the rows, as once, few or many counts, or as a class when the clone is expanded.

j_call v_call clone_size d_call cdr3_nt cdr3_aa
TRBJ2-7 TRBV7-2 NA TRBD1 TGTGCCAGCAGCGGACGGGACAGGTTATCCTACGAGCAGTACTTC CASSGRDRLSYEQYF
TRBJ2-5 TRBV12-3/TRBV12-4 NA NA TGTGCCAGCAGTTTATACCCGGGACACGCCGAGACCCAGTACTTC CASSLYPGHAETQYF
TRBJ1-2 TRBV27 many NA TGTGCCAGCAGTGACGGCCTCTATGGCTACACCTTC CASSDGLYGYTF
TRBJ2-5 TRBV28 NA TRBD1 TGTGCCAGCAGTTCTCCGGTACAGGGGGGAGGAGAGACCCAGTACTTC CASSSPVQGGGETQYF
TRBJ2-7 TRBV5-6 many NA TGTGCCAGCAGCTTGGTGCAGGGGTCCTACGAGCAGTACTTC CASSLVQGSYEQYF
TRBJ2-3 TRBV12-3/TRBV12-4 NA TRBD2 TGTGCCAGCAGTCCCTTGGGGCGGGAGGCAACAGATACGCAGTATTTT CASSPLGREATDTQYF
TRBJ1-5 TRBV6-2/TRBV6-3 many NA TGTGCCAGTACTCAGGGCGATCAGCCCCAGCATTTT CASTQGDQPQHF
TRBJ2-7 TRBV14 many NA TGTGCCAGCAGCCCCGACAGAACCTACGAGCAGTACTTC CASSPDRTYEQYF
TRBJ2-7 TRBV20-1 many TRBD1 TGCAGTGCTAAGGACAGGGCCCACGAGCAGTACTTC CSAKDRAHEQYF
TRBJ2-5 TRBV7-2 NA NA TGTGCCAGCAGCTTAAGGCGACAGGCGCTGGGGGAGACCCAGTACTTC CASSLRRQALGETQYF
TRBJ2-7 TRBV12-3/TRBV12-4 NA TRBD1 TGTGCCAGCACCGGGGGGACAGGGTCCATCTACGAGCAGTACTTC CASTGGTGSIYEQYF
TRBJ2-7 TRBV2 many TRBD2 TGTGCCAGCAGCCCCACCGGGACTAGCAGATACGAGCAGTACTTC CASSPTGTSRYEQYF
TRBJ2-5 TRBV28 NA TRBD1 TGTGCCAGCAGACCGGCGGACAGGGGGTTGGAGACCCAGTACTTC CASRPADRGLETQYF
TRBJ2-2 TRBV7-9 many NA TGTGCCAGCAGCTTAGCCTGGGAGCTGTTTTTT CASSLAWELFF
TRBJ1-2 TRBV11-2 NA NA TGTGCCAGCAGCTTAGCCGACAGCTACTATGGCTACACCTTC CASSLADSYYGYTF
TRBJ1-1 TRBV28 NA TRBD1 TGTGCCAGCAGTTTGGGGACAGAATTCGCTGAAGCTTTCTTT CASSLGTEFAEAFF
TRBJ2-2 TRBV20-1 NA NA TGCAGTGCGGGAACAGCGACTAAGGGGGAGCTGTTTTTT CSAGTATKGELFF
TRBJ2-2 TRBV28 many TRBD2 TGTGCCAGCAGTATGGGACTAGCGGAGAGTATCGGGGAGCTGTTTTTT CASSMGLAESIGELFF
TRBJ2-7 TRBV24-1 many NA TGTGCCACCAGTGATGGGGGGGGCGCGGACGAGCAGTACTTC CATSDGGGADEQYF
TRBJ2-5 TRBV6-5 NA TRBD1 TGTGCCAGCAGTCACCGGACAGGGCCAAACAGGGAGACCCAGTACTTC CASSHRTGPNRETQYF
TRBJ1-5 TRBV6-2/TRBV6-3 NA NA TGTGCCAGCAGTTCTTGGACTCGGGGACTTAGCAATCAGCCCCAGCATTTT CASSSWTRGLSNQPQHF
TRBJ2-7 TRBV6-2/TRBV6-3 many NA TGTGCCAGCAGTTACAATGCCCACGAGCAGTACTTC CASSYNAHEQYF
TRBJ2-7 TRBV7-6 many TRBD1 TGTGCCAGCAGCTCGGGACAGGGCAGCGACGAGCAGTACTTC CASSSGQGSDEQYF
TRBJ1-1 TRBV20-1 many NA TGCAGTGCTAAGCAGGATCAGAGGGACACTGAAGCTTTCTTT CSAKQDQRDTEAFF
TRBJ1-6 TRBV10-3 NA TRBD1 TGTGCCACGAGGGGACAGCCAAATAATTCACCCCTCCACTTT CATRGQPNNSPLHF
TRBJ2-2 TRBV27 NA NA TGTGCCAGCAGTTTATCGATCCCCCCCGGGGAGCTGTTTTTT CASSLSIPPGELFF
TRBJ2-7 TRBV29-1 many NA TGCAGCGTTGACGGGGTGGAAGGTGGGGGTTACGAGCAGTACTTC CSVDGVEGGGYEQYF
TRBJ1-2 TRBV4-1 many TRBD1 TGCGCCAGCAGCCCGGACAGGGCCACTCTCTATGGCTACACCTTC CASSPDRATLYGYTF
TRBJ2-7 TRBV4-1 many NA TGCGCCAGCAGCCAAGTAACCGGGAACTACGAGCAGTACTTC CASSQVTGNYEQYF
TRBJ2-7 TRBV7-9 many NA TGTGCCGGTGGGCCGTCCCCCTACGAGCAGTACTTC CAGGPSPYEQYF
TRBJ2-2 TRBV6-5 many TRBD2 TGTGCCAGCAAATGGGGACTAGCGGGAGGGACCGGGGAGCTGTTTTTT CASKWGLAGGTGELFF
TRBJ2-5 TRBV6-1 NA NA TGTGCCAGCAGTGACTTACTCCAAGAGACCCAGTACTTC CASSDLLQETQYF
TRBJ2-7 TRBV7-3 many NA TGTGCCAGCAGGGTGGTGATCTACGAGCAGTACTTC CASRVVIYEQYF
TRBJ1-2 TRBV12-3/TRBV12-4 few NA TGTGCCAGCAGTTTAGCCCCCCTTCCGGTGACAGATAACTATGGCTACACCTTC CASSLAPLPVTDNYGYTF
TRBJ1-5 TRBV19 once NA TGTGCCAGCGGCGGGATCCAAGGGCAGCCCCAGCATTTT CASGGIQGQPQHF
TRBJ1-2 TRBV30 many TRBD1 TGTGCCTGTCGGGCCGGGACAGGATCCACATCTAACTATGGCTACACCTTC CACRAGTGSTSNYGYTF
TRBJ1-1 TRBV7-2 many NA TGTGCCAGCAGCCCTGGGTCCATGAACACTGAAGCTTTCTTT CASSPGSMNTEAFF